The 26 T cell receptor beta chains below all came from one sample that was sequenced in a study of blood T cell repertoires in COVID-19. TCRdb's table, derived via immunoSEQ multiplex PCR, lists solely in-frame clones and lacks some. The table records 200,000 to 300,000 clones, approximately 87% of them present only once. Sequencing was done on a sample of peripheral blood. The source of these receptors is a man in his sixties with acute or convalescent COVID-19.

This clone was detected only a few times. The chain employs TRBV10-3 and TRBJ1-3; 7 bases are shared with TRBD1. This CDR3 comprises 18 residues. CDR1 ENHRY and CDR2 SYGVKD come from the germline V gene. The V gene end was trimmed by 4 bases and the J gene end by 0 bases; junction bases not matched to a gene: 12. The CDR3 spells CAISGGYTGAPSGNTIYF. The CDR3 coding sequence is TGTGCCATCAGTGGGGGATATACAGGGGCCCCCTCTGGAAACACCATATATTTT.

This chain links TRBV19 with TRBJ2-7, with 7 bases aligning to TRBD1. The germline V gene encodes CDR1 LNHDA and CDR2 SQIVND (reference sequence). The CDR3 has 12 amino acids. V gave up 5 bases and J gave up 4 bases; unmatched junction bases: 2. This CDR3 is CASSSQGYEQYF. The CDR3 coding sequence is TGTGCCAGTAGTTCACAGGGGTACGAGCAGTACTTC.

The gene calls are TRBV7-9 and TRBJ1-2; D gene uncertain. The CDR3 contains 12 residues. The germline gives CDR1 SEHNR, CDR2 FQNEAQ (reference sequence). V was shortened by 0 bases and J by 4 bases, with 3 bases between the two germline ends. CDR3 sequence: CASSLAGYGYTF. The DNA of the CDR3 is TGTGCCAGCAGCTTAGCCGGCTATGGCTACACCTTC.

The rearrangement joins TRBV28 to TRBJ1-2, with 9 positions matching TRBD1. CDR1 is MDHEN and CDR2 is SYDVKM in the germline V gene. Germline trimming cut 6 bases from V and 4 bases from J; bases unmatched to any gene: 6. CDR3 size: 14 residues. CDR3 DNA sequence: TGTGCCAGCAGCCAACAGGGGGCGGTCTATGGCTACACCTTC. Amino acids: CASSQQGAVYGYTF.

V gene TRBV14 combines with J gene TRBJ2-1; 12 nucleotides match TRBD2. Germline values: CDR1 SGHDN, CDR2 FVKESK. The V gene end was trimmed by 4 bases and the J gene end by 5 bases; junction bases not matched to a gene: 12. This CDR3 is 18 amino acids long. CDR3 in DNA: TGTGCCAGCAGCCCTACGGTATCTCGACTAGCGGGAGACAATGAGCAGTTCTTC. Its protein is CASSPTVSRLAGDNEQFF.

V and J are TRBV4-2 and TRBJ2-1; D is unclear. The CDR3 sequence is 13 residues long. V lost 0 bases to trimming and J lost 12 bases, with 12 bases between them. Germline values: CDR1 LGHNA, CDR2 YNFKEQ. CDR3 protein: CASSQDLRLAQFF. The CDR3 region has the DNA TGTGCCAGCAGCCAAGATCTGCGACTGGCGCAGTTCTTC.

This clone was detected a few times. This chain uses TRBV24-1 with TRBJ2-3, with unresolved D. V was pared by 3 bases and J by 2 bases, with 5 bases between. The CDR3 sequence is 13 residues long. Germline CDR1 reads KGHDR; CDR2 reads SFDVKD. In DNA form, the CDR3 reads TGTGCCACCAGTGATAGCTCCACAGATACGCAGTATTTT. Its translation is CATSDSSTDTQYF.

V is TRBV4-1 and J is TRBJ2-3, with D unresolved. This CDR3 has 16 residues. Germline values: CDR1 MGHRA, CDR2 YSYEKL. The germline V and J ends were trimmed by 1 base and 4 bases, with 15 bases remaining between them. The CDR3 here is CASSQATRLTPDTQYF. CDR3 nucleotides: TGCGCCAGCAGCCAAGCTACGAGGCTTACCCCAGATACGCAGTATTTT.

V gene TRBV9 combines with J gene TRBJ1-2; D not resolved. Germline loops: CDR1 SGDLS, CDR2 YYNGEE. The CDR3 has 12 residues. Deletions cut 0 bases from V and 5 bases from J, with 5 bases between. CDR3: CASSVERYGYTF. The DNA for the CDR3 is TGTGCCAGCAGCGTAGAACGGTATGGCTACACCTTC. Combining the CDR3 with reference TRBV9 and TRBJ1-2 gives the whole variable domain DSGVTQTPKHLITATGQRVTLRCSPRSGDLSVYWYQQSLDQGLQFLIQYYNGEERAKGNILERFSAQQFPDLHSELNLSSLELGDSALYFCASSVERYGYTFGSGTRLTVV.

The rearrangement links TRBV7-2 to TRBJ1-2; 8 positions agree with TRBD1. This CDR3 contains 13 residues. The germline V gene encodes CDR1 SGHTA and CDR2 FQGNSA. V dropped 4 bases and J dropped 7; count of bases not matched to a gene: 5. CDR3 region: CASSSADRGGYTF. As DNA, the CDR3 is TGTGCCAGCAGCTCCGCTGACAGGGGTGGCTACACCTTC.

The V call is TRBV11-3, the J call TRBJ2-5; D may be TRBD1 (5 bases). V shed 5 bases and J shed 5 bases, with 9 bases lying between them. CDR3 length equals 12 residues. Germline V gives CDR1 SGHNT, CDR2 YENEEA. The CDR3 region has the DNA TGTGCCAGCAGCCCCAGGGTTGAGACCCAGTACTTC. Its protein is CASSPRVETQYF.

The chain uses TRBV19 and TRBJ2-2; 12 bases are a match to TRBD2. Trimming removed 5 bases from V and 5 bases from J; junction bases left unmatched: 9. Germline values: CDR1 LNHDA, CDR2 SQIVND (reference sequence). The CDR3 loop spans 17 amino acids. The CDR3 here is CASSPRTSGTGTGELFF. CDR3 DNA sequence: TGTGCCAGTAGTCCGAGGACTAGCGGGACGGGAACCGGGGAGCTGTTTTTT.

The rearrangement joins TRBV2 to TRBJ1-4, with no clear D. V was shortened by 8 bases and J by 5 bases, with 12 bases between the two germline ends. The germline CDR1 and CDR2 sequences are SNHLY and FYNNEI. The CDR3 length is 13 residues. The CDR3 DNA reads TGTGCCAGCCGTCCGACTTGGAATGAAAAACTGTTTTTT. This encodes CASRPTWNEKLFF.

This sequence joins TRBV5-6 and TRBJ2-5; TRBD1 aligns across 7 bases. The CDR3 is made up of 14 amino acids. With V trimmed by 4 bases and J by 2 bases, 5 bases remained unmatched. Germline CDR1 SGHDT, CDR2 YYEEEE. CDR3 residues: CASSTGQVQETQYF. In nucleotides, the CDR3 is TGTGCCAGCAGCACCGGACAGGTTCAAGAGACCCAGTACTTC. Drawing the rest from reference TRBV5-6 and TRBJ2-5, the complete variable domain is DAGVTQSPTHLIKTRGQQVTLRCSPKSGHDTVSWYQQALGQGPQFIFQYYEEEERQRGNFPDRFSGHQFPNYSSELNVNALLLGDSALYLCASSTGQVQETQYFGPGTRLLVL.

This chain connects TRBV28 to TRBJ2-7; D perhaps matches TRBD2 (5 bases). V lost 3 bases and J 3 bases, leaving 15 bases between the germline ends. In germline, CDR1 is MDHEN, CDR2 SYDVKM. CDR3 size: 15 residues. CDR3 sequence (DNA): TGTGCCAGCAGTTTCTTTGCTAGCAGGTACTACGAGCAGTACTTC. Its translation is CASSFFASRYYEQYF.

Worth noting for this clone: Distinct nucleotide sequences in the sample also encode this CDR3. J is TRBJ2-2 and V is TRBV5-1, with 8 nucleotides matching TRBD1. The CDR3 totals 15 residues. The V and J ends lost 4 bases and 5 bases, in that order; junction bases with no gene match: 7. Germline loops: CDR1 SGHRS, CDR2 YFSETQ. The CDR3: CASSLRTGTTGELFF. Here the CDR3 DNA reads TGCGCCAGCAGCCTCAGGACAGGGACTACCGGGGAGCTGTTTTTT. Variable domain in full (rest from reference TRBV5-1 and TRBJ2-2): KAGVTQTPRYLIKTRGQQVTLSCSPISGHRSVSWYQQTPGQGLQFLFEYFSETQRNKGNFPGRFSGRQFSNSRSEMNVSTLELGDSALYLCASSLRTGTTGELFFGEGSRLTVL.

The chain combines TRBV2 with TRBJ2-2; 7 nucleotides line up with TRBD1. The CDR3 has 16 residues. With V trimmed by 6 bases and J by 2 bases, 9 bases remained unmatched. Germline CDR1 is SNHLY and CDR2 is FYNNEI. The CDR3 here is CASSPRTGGNTGELFF. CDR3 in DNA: TGTGCCAGCAGCCCTCGGACAGGCGGTAACACCGGGGAGCTGTTTTTT.

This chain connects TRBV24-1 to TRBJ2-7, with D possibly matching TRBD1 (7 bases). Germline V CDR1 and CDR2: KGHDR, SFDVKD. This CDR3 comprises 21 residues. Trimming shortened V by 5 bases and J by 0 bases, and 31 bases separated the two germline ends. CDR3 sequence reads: CATSGSFWGDRRNPDSYEQYF. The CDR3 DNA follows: TGTGCCACCAGTGGTTCCTTTTGGGGGGACAGAAGAAACCCCGACTCCTACGAGCAGTACTTC.

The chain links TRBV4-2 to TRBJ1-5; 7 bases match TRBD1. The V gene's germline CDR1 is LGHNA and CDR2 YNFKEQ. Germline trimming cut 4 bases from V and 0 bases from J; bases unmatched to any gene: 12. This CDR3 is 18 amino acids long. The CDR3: CASSLHQGAGGSNQPQHF. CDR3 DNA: TGTGCCAGCAGCCTCCACCAAGGGGCAGGGGGTAGCAATCAGCCCCAGCATTTT.

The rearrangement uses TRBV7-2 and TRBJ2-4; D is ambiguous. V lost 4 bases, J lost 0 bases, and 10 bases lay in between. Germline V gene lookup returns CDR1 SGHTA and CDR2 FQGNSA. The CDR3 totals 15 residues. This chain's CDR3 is CASSSNSLAKNIQYF. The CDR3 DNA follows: TGTGCCAGCAGCTCCAACTCATTAGCCAAAAACATTCAGTACTTC.

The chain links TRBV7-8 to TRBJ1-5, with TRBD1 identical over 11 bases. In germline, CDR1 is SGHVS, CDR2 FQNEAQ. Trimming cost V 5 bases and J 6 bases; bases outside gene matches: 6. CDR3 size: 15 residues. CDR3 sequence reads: CASSKTGTGGQPQHF. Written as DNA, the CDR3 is TGTGCCAGCAGCAAAACCGGGACAGGGGGTCAGCCCCAGCATTTT.

The DNA of the CDR3 is TGTGCCAGCAGTTTATCCGGGTTCTCCTACGAGCAGTACTTC. Protein: CASSLSGFSYEQYF. The chain recombines TRBV27 with TRBJ2-7; D not certain. With 0 bases removed from V and 0 bases from J, the gap between germline ends came to 6 bases. The CDR3 runs to 14 residues. The germline gives CDR1 MNHEY, CDR2 SMNVEV (reference sequence).

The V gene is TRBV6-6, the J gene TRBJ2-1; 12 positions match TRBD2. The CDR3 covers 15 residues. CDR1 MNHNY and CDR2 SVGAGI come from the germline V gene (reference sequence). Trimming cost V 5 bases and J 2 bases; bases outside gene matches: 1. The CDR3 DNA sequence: TGTGCCAGCAGTCCTAGCGGGAGGGCCTACAATGAGCAGTTCTTC. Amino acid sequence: CASSPSGRAYNEQFF.

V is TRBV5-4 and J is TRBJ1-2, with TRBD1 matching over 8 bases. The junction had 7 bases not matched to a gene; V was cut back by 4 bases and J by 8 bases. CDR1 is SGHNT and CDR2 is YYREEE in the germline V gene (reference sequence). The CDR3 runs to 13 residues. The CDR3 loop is CASSPETGEGYTF. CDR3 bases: TGTGCCAGCAGCCCCGAGACAGGGGAGGGCTACACCTTC.

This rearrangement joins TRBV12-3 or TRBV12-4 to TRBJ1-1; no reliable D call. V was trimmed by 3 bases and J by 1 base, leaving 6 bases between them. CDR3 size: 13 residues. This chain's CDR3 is CASSFRRNTEAFF. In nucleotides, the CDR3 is TGTGCCAGCAGTTTTAGGAGGAACACTGAAGCTTTCTTT.

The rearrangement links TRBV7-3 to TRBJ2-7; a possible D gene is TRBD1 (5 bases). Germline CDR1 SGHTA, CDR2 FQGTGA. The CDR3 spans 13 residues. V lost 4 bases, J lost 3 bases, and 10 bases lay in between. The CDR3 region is CASSSFRGYEQYF. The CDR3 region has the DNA TGTGCCAGCAGCTCCTTTAGGGGCTACGAGCAGTACTTC.